This T cell receptor (beta chain) derives from a study of CD8 T cells in ankylosing spondylitis. The CDR3 contains 19 residues. The germline CDR1 and CDR2 sequences are SGHAT and FQNNGV. The ends lost 5 bases at V and 0 bases at J; junction bases unmatched: 12. This clonotype was observed a few times. TCRdb re-analysed the 5' RACE reads in MiXCR, keeping a single row per CDR3 protein. The table has about 250,000 distinct CDR3 sequences, under 30% seen once. The chain has TRBV11-2 and TRBJ2-3; 12 bases are shared with TRBD2. Source material: blood, either unsorted or a sorted T cell fraction (not recorded which). The receptor comes from a male donor with ankylosing spondylitis or in good health (not recorded which). CDR3 protein: CASSPGLAGRERSTDTQYF. The CDR3 DNA is TGTGCCAGCAGCCCCGGACTAGCGGGGAGGGAGAGGAGCACAGATACGCAGTATTTT.